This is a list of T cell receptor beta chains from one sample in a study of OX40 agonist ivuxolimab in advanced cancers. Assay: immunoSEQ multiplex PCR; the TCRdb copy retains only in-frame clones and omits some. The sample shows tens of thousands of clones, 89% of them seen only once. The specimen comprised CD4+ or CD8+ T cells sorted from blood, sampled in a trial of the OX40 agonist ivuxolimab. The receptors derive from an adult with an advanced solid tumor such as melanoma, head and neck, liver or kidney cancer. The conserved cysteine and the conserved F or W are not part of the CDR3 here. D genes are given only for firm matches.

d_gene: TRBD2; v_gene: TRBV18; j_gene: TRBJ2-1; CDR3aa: ASSSSGSSYNEQF
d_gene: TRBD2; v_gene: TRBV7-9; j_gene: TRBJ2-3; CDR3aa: ASSSSGSRGDTQY
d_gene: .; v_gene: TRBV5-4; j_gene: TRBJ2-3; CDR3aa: ASSSGARPFDHTDTQY
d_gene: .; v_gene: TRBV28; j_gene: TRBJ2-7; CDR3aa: ASRRYYEQY
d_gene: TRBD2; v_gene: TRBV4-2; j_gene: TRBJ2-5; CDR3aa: ASSQEGTSGSQTQY
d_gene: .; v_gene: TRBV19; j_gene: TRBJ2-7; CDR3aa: ASSLGVGYEQY
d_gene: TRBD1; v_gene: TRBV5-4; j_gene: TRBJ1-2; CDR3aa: ASSLEGTGGAEDYGYT
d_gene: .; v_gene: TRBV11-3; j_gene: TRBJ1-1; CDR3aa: ASSFLSNTEAF